This TCR beta chain emerged from a study of persistence of HIV-infected CD4 T cells. A remark on this clone: Its antigen is unknown.

Germline V gene sequence: CDR1 KGHDR, CDR2 SFDVKD. Trimming at V came to 7 bases and at J to 0 bases, leaving 11 bases not matched to a gene. CDR3 length equals 17 residues. Sequencing used immunoSEQ version 4 in survey mode. Data came from immunoSEQ multiplex PCR; TCRdb stores just in-frame clones and leaves some out. The table has under 25,000 clones, approximately 74% seen once; the top ten hold around 1.8%. The stimulus was an HIV-1 Gag 15-mer peptide pool, 0.9 to 1 ug/peptide/mL. Sorting selected CD4+ T cells upregulating both CD40 ligand and CD69. Undetectable plasma HIV-1 RNA below 50 copies/mL lasted at least 4 years. Study results and limitations: The rare CMV-responding cells with HIV-1 proviruses were not separately TCR-sequenced. Within sorted populations, more oligoclonal TCRs accompanied more oligoclonal proviruses.

The chain couples TRBV24-1 to TRBJ2-7, with TRBD1 identical over 10 bases. The receptor was derived from an adult man with HIV who was CMV-seropositive. Sequencing was performed on CD4+ T cells sorted from PBMCs after roughly 18-hour stimulation, taken from a patient who received antiretroviral therapy. CDR3: CATSRIRDRGLSYEQYF. The CDR3, as DNA: TGTGCCACCAGCCGAATCCGGGACAGGGGCCTCTCCTACGAGCAGTACTTC.